The clone carrying this T cell receptor (beta chain) came up a few times. Authors' processing steps: Estimates of nucleated cell counts were drawn from the amplification of reference gene primers. Data came from immunoSEQ multiplex PCR; TCRdb stores just in-frame clones and leaves some out. V and J calls and clone size are those listed in that table; D and trimming were worked out from the DNA. The repertoire holds hundreds of thousands of clones, around 85% seen once, with 1.5% to 2% in the top ten. Donors were grouped by their self-reported clinical history. The data were taken from a study of blood T cell repertoires in COVID-19. Trimming cost V 6 bases and J 2 bases, with 10 bases left between them. The CDR3 totals 13 residues. From germline, CDR1 is MDHEN and CDR2 SYDVKM.

The sample comprised PBMCs or T cells enriched from blood (not recorded which). This receptor was taken from a woman aged 25 to 39 who had been exposed to COVID-19. The chain links TRBV28 to TRBJ1-2, with D tentatively TRBD1 (6 bases). The CDR3 bases are TGTGCCAGCAGAGGACAGCAAAACTATGGCTACACCTTC. It translates to CASRGQQNYGYTF.